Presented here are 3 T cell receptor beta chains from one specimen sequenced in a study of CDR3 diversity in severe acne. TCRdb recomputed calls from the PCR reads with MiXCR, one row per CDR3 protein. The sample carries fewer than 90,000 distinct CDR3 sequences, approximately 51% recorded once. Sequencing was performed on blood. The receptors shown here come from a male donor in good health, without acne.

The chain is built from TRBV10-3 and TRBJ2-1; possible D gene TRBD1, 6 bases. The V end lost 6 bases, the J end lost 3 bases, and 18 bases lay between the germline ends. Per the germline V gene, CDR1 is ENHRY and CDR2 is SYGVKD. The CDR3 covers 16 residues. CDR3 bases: TGTGCCATCAGAGCCTCCCAATTAGGGGGCTACAATGAGCAGTTCTTC. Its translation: CAIRASQLGGYNEQFF.

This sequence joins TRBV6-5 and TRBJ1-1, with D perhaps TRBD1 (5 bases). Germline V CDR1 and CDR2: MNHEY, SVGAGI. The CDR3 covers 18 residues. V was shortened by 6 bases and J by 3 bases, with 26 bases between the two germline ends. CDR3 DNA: TGTGCCAGCAGGTCAGATGGGAGGGACGACTATGGCTACACTGAAGCTTTCTTT. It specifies CASRSDGRDDYGYTEAFF.

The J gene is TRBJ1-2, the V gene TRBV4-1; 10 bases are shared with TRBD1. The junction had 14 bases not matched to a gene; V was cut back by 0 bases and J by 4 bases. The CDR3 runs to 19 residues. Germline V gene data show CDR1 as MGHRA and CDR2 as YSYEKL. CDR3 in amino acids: CASSQDPNAGQGTFYGYTF. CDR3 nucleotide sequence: TGCGCCAGCAGCCAAGATCCGAACGCGGGACAGGGGACCTTCTATGGCTACACCTTC.